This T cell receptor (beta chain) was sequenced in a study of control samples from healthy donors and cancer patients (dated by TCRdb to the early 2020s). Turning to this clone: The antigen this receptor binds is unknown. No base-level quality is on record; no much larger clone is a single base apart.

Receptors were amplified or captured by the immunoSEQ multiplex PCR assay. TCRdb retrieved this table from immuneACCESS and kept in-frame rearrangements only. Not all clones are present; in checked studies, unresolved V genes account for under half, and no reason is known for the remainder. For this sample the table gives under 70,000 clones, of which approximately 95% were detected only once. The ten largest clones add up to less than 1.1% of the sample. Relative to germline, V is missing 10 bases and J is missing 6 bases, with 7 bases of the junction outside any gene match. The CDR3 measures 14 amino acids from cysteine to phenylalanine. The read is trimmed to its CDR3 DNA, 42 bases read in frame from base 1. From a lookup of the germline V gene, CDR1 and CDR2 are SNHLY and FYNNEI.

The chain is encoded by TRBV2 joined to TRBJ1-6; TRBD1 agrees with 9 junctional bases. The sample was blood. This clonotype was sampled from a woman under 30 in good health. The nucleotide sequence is TGTGCCACCTCGAGACAGGGGGGTAATTCACCCCTCCACTTT. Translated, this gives CATSRQGGNSPLHF.